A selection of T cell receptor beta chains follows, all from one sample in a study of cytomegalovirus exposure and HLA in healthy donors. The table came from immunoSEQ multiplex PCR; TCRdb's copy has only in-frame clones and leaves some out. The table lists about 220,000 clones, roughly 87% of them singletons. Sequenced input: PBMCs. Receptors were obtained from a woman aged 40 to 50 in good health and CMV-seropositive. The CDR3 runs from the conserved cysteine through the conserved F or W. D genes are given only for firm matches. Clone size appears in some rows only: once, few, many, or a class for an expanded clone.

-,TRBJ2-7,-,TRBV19,CASSRVQELGRTGVYEQYF,TGTGCCAGTAGTCGAGTACAGGAATTGGGACGAACGGGGGTATACGAGCAGTACTTC
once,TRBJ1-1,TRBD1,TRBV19,CASSIRTGDLNTEAFF,TGTGCCAGTAGTATTCGGACAGGGGACTTGAACACTGAAGCTTTCTTT
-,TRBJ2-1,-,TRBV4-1,CASSQGEGSYNEQFF,TGCGCCAGCAGCCAAGGAGAGGGAAGCTACAATGAGCAGTTCTTC
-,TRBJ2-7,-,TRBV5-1,CASRPTAPPYEQYF,TGCGCCAGCAGACCCACAGCTCCTCCCTACGAGCAGTACTTC
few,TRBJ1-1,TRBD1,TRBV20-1,CSATGGTEAFF,TGCAGTGCTACAGGGGGCACTGAAGCTTTCTTT
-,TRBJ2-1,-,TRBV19,CASSIGQNNEQFF,TGTGCCAGTAGTATTGGGCAGAACAATGAGCAGTTCTTC
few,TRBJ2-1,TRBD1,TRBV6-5,CASSHSDRAAEQFF,TGTGCCAGCAGCCATTCCGACAGGGCGGCTGAGCAGTTCTTC
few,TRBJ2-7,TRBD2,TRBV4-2,CASSQELGLASSYEQYF,TGTGCCAGCAGCCAGGAACTCGGACTAGCGAGCTCCTACGAGCAGTACTTC
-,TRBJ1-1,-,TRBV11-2,CASSLAGTRAFF,TGTGCCAGCAGCTTAGCAGGGACAAGGGCTTTCTTT
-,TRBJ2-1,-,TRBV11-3,CASSLDRGTYNEQFF,TGTGCCAGCAGCTTAGACAGGGGGACTTACAATGAGCAGTTCTTC
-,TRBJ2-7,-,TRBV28,CASSPQDYEQYF,TGTGCCAGCAGTCCACAAGATTACGAGCAGTACTTC
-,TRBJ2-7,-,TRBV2,CASDVAEESYEQYF,TGTGCCAGCGATGTAGCGGAAGAAAGCTACGAGCAGTACTTC
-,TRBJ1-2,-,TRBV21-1,CASSKDRGYGYTF,TGTGCCAGCAGCAAAGATCGGGGGTATGGCTACACCTTC
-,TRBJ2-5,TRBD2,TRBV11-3,CASSPRTSGNSRVETQYF,TGTGCCAGCAGCCCTAGGACTAGCGGGAATTCCCGGGTTGAGACCCAGTACTTC
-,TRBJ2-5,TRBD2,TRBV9,CASSVGLAGAQETQYF,TGTGCCAGCAGCGTAGGGCTAGCGGGGGCCCAGGAGACCCAGTACTTC
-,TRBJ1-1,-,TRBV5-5,CASSLGPGWLTGPTEAFF,TGTGCCAGCAGCTTGGGCCCGGGGTGGTTAACAGGGCCCACTGAAGCTTTCTTT
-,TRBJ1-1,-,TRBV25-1,CASSSILSAGTEAFF,TGTGCCAGCAGTAGTATCTTGTCAGCGGGCACTGAAGCTTTCTTT
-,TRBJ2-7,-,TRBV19,CASSNTGASSYEQYF,TGTGCCAGTAGTAACACAGGCGCCAGCTCCTACGAGCAGTACTTC
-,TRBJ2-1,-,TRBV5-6,CASSLGGGDGGNEQFF,TGTGCCAGCAGCTTGGGGGGGGGCGATGGGGGTAATGAGCAGTTCTTC
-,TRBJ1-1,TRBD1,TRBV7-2,CASSSEGQVSTEAFF,TGTGCCAGCAGCTCAGAAGGACAGGTATCCACTGAAGCTTTCTTT
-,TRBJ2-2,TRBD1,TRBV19,CASSPGTGGTGELFF,TGTGCCAGTAGTCCAGGGACAGGGGGAACCGGGGAGCTGTTTTTT
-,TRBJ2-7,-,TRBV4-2,CASSQENSVFYEQYF,TGTGCCAGCAGCCAAGAGAACTCCGTTTTCTACGAGCAGTACTTC
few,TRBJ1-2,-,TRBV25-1,CASSDVSKGENGYTF,TGTGCCAGCAGTGACGTATCTAAGGGAGAGAATGGCTACACCTTC
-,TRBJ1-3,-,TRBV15,CATSTYLQGNTIYF,TGTGCCACCAGCACATATTTACAGGGAAACACCATATATTTT
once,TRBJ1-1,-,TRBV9,CASSPNVNVNTEAFF,TGTGCCAGCAGCCCTAATGTCAACGTGAACACTGAAGCTTTCTTT
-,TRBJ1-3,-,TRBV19,CASSVDSSSGNTIYF,TGTGCCAGTAGTGTCGACAGCTCCTCTGGAAACACCATATATTTT
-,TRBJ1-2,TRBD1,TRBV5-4,CASSLGRDRGVETF,TGTGCCAGCAGCTTGGGTCGGGACAGGGGAGTGGAAACCTTC
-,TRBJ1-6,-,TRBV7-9,CASSLGGNRNSPLHF,TGTGCCAGCAGCTTAGGAGGAAACCGGAATTCACCCCTCCACTTT
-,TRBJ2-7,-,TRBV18,CASSRGQGGGEQYF,TGTGCCAGCTCACGCGGACAGGGCGGGGGCGAGCAGTACTTC
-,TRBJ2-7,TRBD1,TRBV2,CASRGTGSSYEQYF,TGTGCCAGCAGGGGGACAGGCTCCTCCTACGAGCAGTACTTC
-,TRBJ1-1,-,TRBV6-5,CASSYSLGTEAFF,TGTGCCAGCAGTTACTCTCTCGGGACTGAAGCTTTCTTT
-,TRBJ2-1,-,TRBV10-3,CAISAAPSTNEQFF,TGTGCCATCAGTGCAGCGCCCTCAACTAATGAGCAGTTCTTC
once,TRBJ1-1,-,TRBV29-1,CSVNPHGSNTEAFF,TGCAGCGTGAACCCCCACGGGTCGAACACTGAAGCTTTCTTT
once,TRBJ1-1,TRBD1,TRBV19,CASSAPGQGELTEAFF,TGTGCCAGTAGTGCCCCCGGACAGGGTGAATTAACTGAAGCTTTCTTT
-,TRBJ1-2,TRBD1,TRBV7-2,CASSLGTGDGYTF,TGTGCCAGCAGCCTTGGGACAGGGGATGGCTACACCTTC
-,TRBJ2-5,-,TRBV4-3,CASSQGLWETQYF,TGCGCCAGCAGCCAGGGGCTCTGGGAGACCCAGTACTTC
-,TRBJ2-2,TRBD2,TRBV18,CASSPSGWTGELFF,TGTGCCAGCTCACCTAGCGGGTGGACCGGGGAGCTGTTTTTT
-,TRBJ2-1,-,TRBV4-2,CASSQGLLRYNEQFF,TGTGCCAGCAGCCAAGGTCTACTACGCTACAATGAGCAGTTCTTC
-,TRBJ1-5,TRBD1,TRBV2,CASSVGQGAQPQHF,TGTGCCAGCAGTGTCGGGCAGGGGGCTCAGCCCCAGCATTTT
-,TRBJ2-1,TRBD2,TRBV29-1,CSVRTSGSYNEQFF,TGCAGCGTTCGGACTAGCGGGAGCTACAATGAGCAGTTCTTC
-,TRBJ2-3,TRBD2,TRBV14,CASSQGTSFRGSDTQYF,TGTGCCAGCAGCCAAGGGACTAGCTTTCGAGGATCAGATACGCAGTATTTT
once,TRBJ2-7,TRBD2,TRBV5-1,CASSLTGGAPYEQYF,TGCGCCAGCAGCTTGACGGGGGGGGCCCCCTACGAGCAGTACTTC
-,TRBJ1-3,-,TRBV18,CASSPVGGTGNTIYF,TGTGCCAGCTCACCGGTCGGGGGTACTGGAAACACCATATATTTT
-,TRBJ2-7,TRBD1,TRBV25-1,CASLPAGTGLSEQYF,TGTGCCAGCTTGCCCGCCGGGACAGGGTTATCCGAGCAGTACTTC
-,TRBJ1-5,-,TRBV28,CASSAQQGWQPQHF,TGTGCCAGCAGTGCTCAACAGGGCTGGCAGCCCCAGCATTTT
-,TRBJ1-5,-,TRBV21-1,CASSTTARDLYSNQPQHF,TGTGCCAGCAGCACGACAGCCCGAGACCTTTATAGCAATCAGCCCCAGCATTTT
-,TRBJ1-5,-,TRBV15,CATSRGQGRAQPQHF,TGTGCCACCAGCAGAGGGCAGGGGCGAGCTCAGCCCCAGCATTTT
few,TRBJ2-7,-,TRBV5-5,CASSLRQGPYEQYF,TGTGCCAGCAGCTTGCGGCAGGGGCCCTACGAGCAGTACTTC